This TCR beta chain was observed in a study of T cell changes during pregnancy in multiple sclerosis. Data came from immunoSEQ multiplex PCR; TCRdb stores just in-frame clones and leaves some out. The data hold more than 80,000 clones, with about 90% observed a single time. V gave up 8 bases and J gave up 0 bases; unmatched junction bases: 10. Germline CDR1 LNHDA, CDR2 SQIVND (reference sequence). This CDR3 comprises 17 residues. This TCR derives from a female donor with multiple sclerosis, enrolled in a pregnancy study. The sample in question was peripheral blood, obtained after pregnancy. V and J are TRBV19 and TRBJ1-6, with TRBD1 matching over 7 bases. In nucleotides, the CDR3 is TGTGCCAGTTCGATTCGACAGGGTAGCTCCTATAATTCACCCCTCCACTTT. As protein: CASSIRQGSSYNSPLHF. The full variable domain, with the rest looked up from reference TRBV19 and TRBJ1-6, is DGGITQSPKYLFRKEGQNVTLSCEQNLNHDAMYWYRQDPGQGLRLIYYSQIVNDFQKGDIAEGYSVSREKKESFPLTVTSAQKNPTAFYLCASSIRQGSSYNSPLHFGNGTRLTVT.